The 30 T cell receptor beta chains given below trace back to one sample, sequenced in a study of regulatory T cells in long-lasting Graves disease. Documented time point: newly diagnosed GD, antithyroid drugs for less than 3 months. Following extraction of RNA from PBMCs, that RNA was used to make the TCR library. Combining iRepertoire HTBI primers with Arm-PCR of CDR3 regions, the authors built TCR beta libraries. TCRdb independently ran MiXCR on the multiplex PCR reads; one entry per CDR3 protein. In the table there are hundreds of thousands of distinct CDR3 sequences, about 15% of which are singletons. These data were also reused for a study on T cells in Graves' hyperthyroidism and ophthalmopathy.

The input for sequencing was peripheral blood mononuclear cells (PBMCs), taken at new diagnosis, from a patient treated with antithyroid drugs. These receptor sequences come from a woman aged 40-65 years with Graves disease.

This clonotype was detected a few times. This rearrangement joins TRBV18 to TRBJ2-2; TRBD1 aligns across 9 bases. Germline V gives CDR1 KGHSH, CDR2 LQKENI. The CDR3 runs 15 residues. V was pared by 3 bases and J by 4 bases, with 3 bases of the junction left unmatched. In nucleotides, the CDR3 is TGTGCCAGCTCACCGCAGGGACAGGGCACCGGGGAGCTGTTTTTT. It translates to CASSPQGQGTGELFF.

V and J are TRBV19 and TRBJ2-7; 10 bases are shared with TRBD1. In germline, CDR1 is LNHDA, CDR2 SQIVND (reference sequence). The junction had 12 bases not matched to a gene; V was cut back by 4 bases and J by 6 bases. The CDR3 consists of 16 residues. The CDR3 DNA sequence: TGTGCCAGTAGTACCCAGGACAGGGGGGACCCTCGCGAGCAGTACTTC. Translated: CASSTQDRGDPREQYF.

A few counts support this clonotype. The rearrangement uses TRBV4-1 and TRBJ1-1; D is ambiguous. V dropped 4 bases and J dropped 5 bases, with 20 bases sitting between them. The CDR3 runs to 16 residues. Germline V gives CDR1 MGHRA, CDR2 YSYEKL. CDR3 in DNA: TGCGCCAGCAGCCCAGGTAAGGGTTCGGGGAGGACTGAAGCTTTCTTT. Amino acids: CASSPGKGSGRTEAFF.

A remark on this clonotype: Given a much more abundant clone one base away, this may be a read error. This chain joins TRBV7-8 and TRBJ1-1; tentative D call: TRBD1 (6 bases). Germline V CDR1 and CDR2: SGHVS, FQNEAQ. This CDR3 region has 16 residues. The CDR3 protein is CTSSLVAGHQNTEAFF. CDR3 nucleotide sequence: TGTACCAGCAGCTTAGTAGCGGGACACCAAAACACTGAAGCTTTCTTT.

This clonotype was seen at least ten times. CDR3 DNA: TGTGCCAGCAGTGATAGTCCTAGCGGGGTCTTACAAGAGACCCAGTACTTC. As protein: CASSDSPSGVLQETQYF. The V and J genes are TRBV2 and TRBJ2-5; 9 bases fit TRBD2. This CDR3 contains 17 residues. Trimming took 3 bases from V and 2 from J; bases not matched to a gene: 10. Per germline, CDR1 SNHLY and CDR2 FYNNEI.

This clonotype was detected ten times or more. The CDR3 DNA reads as TGTGCCATCAGTAAACAGGGGGGCCTATCCACAGATACGCAGTATTTT. Translation gives CAISKQGGLSTDTQYF. J is TRBJ2-3 and V is TRBV10-3; 8 bases match TRBD1. V was pared by 5 bases and J by 2 bases, with 9 bases of the junction left unmatched. This CDR3 has 16 residues. Germline CDR1 and CDR2: ENHRY and SYGVKD.

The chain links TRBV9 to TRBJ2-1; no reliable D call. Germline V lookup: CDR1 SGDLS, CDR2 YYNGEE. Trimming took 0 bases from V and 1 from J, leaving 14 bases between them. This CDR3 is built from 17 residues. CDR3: CASSVAPPATSYNEQFF. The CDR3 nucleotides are TGTGCCAGCAGCGTAGCCCCCCCAGCAACTTCCTACAATGAGCAGTTCTTC.

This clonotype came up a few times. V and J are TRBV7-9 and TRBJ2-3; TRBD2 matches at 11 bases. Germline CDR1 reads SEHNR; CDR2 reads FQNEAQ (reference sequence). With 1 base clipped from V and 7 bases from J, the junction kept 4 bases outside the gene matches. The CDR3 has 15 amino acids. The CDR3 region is CASSLGLAGRYTQYF. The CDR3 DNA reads TGTGCCAGCAGCTTAGGACTAGCGGGGAGGTATACGCAGTATTTT.

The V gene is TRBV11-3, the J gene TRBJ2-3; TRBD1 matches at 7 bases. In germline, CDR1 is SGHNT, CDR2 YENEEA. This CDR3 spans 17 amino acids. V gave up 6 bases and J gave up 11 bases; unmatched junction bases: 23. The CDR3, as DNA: TGTGCCAGCAGTAAAGGCACAGGGGCACAAGCCGGAGAAGGGCAGTATTTT. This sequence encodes CASSKGTGAQAGEGQYF.

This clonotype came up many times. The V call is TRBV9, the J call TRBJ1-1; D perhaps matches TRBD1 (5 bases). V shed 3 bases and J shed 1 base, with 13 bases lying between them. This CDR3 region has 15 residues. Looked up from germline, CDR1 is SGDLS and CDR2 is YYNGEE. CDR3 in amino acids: CASSDRGRRNTEAFF. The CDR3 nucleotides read TGTGCCAGCAGCGACCGGGGACGCCGGAACACTGAAGCTTTCTTT.

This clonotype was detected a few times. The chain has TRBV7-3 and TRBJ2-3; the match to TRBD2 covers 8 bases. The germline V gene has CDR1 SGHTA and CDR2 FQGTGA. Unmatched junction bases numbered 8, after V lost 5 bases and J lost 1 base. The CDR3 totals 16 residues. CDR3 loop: CASSPPATSGTDTQYF. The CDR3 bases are TGTGCCAGCAGCCCCCCAGCGACTAGCGGCACAGATACGCAGTATTTT. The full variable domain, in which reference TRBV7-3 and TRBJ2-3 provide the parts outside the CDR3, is GAGVSQTPSNKVTEKGKYVELRCDPISGHTALYWYRQSLGQGPEFLIYFQGTGAADDSGLPNDRFFAVRPEGSVSTLKIQRTERGDSAVYLCASSPPATSGTDTQYFGPGTRLTVL.

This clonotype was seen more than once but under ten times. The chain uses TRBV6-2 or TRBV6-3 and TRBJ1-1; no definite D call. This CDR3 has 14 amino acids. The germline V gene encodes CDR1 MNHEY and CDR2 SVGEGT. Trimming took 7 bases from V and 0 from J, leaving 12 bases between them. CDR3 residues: CASTRGRMNTEAFF. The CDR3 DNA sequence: TGTGCCAGCACCCGAGGCAGAATGAACACTGAAGCTTTCTTT.

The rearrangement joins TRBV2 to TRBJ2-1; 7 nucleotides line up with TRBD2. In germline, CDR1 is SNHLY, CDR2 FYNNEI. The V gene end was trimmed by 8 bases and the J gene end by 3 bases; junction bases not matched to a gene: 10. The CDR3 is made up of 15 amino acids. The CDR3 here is CASGRAGDIYNEQFF. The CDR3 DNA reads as TGTGCCAGCGGCCGGGCGGGGGATATCTACAATGAGCAGTTCTTC.

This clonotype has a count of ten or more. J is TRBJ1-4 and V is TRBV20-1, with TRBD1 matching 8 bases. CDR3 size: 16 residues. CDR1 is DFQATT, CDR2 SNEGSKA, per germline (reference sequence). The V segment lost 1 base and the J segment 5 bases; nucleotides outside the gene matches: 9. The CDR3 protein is CSARAFSGTGNEKLFF. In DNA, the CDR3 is TGCAGTGCTAGAGCATTCTCCGGGACAGGAAATGAAAAACTGTTTTTT.

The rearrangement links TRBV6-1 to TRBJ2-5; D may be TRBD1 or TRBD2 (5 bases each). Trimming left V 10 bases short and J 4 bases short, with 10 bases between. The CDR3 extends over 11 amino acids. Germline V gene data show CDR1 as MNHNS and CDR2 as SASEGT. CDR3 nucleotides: TGTGCCATTGGGACGAGAGAGACCCAGTACTTC. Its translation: CAIGTRETQYF.

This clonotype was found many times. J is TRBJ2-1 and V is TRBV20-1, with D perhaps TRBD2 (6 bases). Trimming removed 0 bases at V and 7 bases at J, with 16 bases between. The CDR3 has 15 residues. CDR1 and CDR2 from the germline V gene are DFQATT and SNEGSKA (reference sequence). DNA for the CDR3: TGCAGTGCTAGAGATAGCGGTTCCCCCCGTAATGAGCAGTTCTTC. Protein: CSARDSGSPRNEQFF.

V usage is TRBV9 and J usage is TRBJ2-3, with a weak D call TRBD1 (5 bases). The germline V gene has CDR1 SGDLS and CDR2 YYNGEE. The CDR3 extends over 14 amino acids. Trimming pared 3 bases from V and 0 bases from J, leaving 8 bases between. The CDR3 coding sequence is TGTGCCAGCAGCGCGCCAGGGAGCACAGATACGCAGTATTTT. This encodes CASSAPGSTDTQYF.

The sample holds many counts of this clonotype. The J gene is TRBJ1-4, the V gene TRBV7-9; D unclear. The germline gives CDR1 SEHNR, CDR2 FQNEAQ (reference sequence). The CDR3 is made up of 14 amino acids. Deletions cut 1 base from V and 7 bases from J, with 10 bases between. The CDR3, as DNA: TGTGCCAGCAGCTTAGTAGGGAGTGGTGAAAAACTGTTTTTT. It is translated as CASSLVGSGEKLFF.

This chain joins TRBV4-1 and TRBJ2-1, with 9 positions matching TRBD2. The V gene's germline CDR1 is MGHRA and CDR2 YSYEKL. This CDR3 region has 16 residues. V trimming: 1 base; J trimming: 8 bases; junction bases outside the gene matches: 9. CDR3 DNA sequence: TGCGCCAGCAGCCAAGTTAGCGGGGGTCGCAAGGATGAGCAGTTCTTC. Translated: CASSQVSGGRKDEQFF.

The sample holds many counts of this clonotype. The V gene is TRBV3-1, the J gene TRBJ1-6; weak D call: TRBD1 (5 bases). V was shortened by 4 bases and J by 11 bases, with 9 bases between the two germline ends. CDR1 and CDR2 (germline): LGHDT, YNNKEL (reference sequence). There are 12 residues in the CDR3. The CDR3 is CASSRDRAPLHF. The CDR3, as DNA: TGTGCCAGCAGCCGTGACAGAGCACCCCTCCACTTT.

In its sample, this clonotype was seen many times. CDR3 loop: CASSYRDEQYF. The CDR3 DNA reads as TGTGCCAGCAGTTACCGGGACGAGCAGTACTTC. The chain employs TRBV6-5 and TRBJ2-7; D remains ambiguous. This CDR3 has 11 residues. V lost 2 bases, J lost 5 bases, and 4 bases lay in between. From germline, CDR1 is MNHEY and CDR2 SVGAGI.

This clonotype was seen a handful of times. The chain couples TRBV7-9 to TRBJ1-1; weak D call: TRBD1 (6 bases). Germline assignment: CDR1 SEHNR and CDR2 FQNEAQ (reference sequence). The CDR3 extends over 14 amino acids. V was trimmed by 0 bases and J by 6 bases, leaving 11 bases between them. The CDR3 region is CASSLAGGQAEAFF. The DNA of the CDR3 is TGTGCCAGCAGCTTAGCCGGGGGGCAAGCTGAAGCTTTCTTT.

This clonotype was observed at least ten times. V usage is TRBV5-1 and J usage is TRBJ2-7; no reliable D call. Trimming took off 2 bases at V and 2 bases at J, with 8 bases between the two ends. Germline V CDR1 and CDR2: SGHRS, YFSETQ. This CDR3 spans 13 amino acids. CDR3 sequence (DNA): TGCGCCAGCAGCTTCCCAGGAACCTACGAGCAGTACTTC. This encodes CASSFPGTYEQYF.

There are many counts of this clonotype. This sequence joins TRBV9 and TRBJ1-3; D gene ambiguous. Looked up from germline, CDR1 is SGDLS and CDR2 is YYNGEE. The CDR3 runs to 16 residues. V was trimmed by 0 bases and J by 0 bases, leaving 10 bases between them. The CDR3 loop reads CASSVVPTFSGNTIYF. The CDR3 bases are TGTGCCAGCAGCGTAGTCCCCACGTTCTCTGGAAACACCATATATTTT. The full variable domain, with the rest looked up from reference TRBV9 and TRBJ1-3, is DSGVTQTPKHLITATGQRVTLRCSPRSGDLSVYWYQQSLDQGLQFLIQYYNGEERAKGNILERFSAQQFPDLHSELNLSSLELGDSALYFCASSVVPTFSGNTIYFGEGSWLTVV.

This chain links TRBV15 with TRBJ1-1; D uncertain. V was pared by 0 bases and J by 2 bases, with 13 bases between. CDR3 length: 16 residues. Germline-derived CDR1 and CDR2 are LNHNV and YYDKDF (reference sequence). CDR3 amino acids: CATSRDLGPINTEAFF. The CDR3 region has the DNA TGTGCCACCAGCAGAGATCTAGGTCCCATAAACACTGAAGCTTTCTTT.

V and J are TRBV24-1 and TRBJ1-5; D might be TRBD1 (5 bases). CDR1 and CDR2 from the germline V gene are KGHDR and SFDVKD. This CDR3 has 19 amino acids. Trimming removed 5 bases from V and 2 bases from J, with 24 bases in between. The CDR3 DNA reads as TGTGCCACCAGTGTTACTCTGGTAACAGAGCCCAGGGGCAATCAGCCCCAGCATTTT. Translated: CATSVTLVTEPRGNQPQHF.

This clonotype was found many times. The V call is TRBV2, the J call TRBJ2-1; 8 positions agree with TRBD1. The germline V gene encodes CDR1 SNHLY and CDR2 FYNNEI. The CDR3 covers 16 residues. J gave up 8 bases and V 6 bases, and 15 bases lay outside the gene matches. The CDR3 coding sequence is TGTGCCAGCAGCCAACGACAGGGGCAAGGTACGGATGAGCAGTTCTTC. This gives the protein CASSQRQGQGTDEQFF.

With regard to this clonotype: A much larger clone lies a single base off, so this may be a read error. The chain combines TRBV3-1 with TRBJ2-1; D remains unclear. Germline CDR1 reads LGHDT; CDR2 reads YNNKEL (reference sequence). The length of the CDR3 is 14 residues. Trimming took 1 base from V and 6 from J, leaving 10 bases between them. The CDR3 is CASSQGSSCNEQFF. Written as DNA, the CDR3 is TGTGCCAGCAGCCAAGGATCCAGCTGCAATGAGCAGTTCTTC.

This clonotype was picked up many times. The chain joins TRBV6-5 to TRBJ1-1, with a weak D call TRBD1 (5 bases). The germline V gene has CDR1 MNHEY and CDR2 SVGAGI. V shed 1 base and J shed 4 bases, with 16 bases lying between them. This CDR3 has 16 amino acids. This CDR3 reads CASSYWRGSRPTEAFF. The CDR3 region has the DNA TGTGCCAGCAGTTACTGGAGGGGATCGCGGCCCACTGAAGCTTTCTTT.

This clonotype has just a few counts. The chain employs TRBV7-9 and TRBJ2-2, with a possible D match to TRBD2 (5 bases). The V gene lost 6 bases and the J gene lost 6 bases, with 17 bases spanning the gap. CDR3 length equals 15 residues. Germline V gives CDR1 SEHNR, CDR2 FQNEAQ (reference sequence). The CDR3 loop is CASRSPRAVSGELFF. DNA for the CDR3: TGTGCCAGCAGGTCCCCGAGGGCGGTATCCGGGGAGCTGTTTTTT.